Ten or more counts support the clone carrying this TCR beta chain. The antigen remains undetermined. These data belong to a study of T-cell memory formation after mild COVID-19. Researchers used 5'RACE with constant-segment primers to make TCR alpha and TCR beta cDNA libraries that carry sample barcodes and UMIs. Using its own MiXCR run on the 5' RACE reads, TCRdb lists one record per CDR3 protein. The sample holds about 270,000 distinct CDR3 sequences; over 15% are singletons and the top ten take roughly 21%. Study conclusions and caveats: Largely, contracting CD4+ clones fell within CM and EM, and contracting CD8+ clones within EMRA. The authors left the SARS-CoV-2 specificity of second-wave clones peaking on day 37 unconfirmed.

The length of the CDR3 is 15 residues. Deletions cut 1 base from V and 1 base from J, with 11 bases between. Germline loops: CDR1 SGHRS, CDR2 YFSETQ. The specimen sequenced was PBMCs or a T cell subset sorted from them (not recorded which). The receptor was isolated from a man aged 18 to 30 who had mild COVID-19 (a few samples of this study predate the infection). Cell type and time point are not known. J is TRBJ1-1 and V is TRBV5-1; D is unresolved. CDR3 in DNA: TGCGCCAGCAGCTTGCTTGGCAAGCAGAACACTGAAGCTTTCTTT. Translated: CASSLLGKQNTEAFF. Looking up the rest from reference TRBV5-1 and TRBJ1-1 gives the full variable domain: KAGVTQTPRYLIKTRGQQVTLSCSPISGHRSVSWYQQTPGQGLQFLFEYFSETQRNKGNFPGRFSGRQFSNSRSEMNVSTLELGDSALYLCASSLLGKQNTEAFFGQGTRLTVV.